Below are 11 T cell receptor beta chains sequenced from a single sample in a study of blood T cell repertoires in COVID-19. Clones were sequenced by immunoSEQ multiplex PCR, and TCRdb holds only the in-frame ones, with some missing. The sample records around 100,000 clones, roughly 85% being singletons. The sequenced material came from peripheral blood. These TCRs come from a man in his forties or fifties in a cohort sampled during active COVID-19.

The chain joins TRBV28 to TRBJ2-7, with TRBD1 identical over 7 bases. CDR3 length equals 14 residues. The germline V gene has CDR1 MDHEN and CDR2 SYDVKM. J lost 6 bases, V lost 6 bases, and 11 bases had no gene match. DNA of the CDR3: TGTGCCAGCAGCCTCCTGGGCAGGGGGAGCGAGCAGTACGTC. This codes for CASSLLGRGSEQYV.

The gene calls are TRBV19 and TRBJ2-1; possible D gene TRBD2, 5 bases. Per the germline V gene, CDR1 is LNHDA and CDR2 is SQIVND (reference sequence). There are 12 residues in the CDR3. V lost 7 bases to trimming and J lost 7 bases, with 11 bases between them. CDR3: CASINSVNEQFF. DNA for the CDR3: TGTGCCAGTATTAATAGCGTTAATGAGCAGTTCTTC.

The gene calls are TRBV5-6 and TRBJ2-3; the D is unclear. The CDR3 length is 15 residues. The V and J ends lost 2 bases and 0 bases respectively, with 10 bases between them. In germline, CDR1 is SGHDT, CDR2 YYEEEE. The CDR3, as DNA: TGTGCCAGCAGCTTCTGGCCTGATAGCACAGATACGCAGTATTTT. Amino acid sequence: CASSFWPDSTDTQYF.

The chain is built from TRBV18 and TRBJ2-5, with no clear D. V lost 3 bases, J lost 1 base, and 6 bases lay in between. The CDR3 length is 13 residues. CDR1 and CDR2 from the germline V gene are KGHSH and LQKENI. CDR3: CASSPGLQETQYF. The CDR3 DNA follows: TGTGCCAGCTCACCGGGCCTCCAAGAGACCCAGTACTTC.

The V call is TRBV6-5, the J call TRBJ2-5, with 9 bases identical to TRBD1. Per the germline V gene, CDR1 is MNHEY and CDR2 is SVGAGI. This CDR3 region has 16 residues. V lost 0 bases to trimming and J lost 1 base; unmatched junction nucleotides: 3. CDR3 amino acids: CASSYSTGGGQETQYF. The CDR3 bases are TGTGCCAGCAGTTACTCAACAGGGGGCGGCCAAGAGACCCAGTACTTC.

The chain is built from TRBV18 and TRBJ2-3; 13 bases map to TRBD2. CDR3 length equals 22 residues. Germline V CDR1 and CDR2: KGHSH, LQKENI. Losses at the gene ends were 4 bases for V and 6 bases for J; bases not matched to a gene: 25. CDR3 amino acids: CASSRDSITSGGANLIMDTQYF. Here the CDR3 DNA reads TGTGCCAGCTCACGGGACTCCATTACTAGCGGGGGGGCCAATTTGATCATGGATACGCAGTATTTT.

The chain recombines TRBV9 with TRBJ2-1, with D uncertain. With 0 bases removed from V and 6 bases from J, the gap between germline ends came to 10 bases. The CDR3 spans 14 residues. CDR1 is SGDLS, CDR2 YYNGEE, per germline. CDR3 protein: CASSVANLGNEQFF. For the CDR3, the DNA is TGTGCCAGCAGCGTAGCCAACCTCGGCAATGAGCAGTTCTTC.

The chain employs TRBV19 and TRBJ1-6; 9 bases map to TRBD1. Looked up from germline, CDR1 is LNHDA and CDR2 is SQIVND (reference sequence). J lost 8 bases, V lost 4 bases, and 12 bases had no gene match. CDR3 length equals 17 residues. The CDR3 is CASSTGTGSSMDSPLHF. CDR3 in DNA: TGTGCCAGTAGTACCGGGACAGGGAGTTCGATGGATTCACCCCTCCACTTT.

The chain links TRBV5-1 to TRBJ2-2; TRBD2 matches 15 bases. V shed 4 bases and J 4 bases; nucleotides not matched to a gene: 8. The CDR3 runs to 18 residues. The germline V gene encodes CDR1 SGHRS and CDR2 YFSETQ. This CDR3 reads CASSPGLAGGPGTGELFF. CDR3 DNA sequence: TGCGCCAGCAGCCCCGGACTAGCGGGGGGGCCGGGCACCGGGGAGCTGTTTTTT.

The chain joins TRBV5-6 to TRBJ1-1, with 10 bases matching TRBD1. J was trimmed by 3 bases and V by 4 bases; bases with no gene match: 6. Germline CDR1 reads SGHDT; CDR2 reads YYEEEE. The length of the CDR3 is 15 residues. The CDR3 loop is CASSLDRGLYTEAFF. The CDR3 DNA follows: TGTGCCAGCAGCCTAGACAGGGGGCTTTACACTGAAGCTTTCTTT.

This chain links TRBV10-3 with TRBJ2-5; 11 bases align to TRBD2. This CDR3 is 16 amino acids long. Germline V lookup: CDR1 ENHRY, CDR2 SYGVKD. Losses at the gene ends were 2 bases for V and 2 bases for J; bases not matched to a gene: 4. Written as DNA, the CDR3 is TGTGCCATCAGTGAGAATCTAGCGGGGGGTCAAGAGACCCAGTACTTC. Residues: CAISENLAGGQETQYF.